This passage covers 31 T cell receptor beta chains from one sample sequenced in a study of blood T cell repertoires in COVID-19. Assay: immunoSEQ multiplex PCR; the TCRdb copy retains only in-frame clones and omits some. The sample records roughly 360,000 clones, roughly 86% being singletons. The source material was PBMCs or T cells enriched from blood (not recorded which). These receptors were collected from a man aged 25 to 40 who had recovered from COVID-19.

CDR3 residues: CASSEEVSQPQHF. In nucleotides, the CDR3 is TGTGCCAGCAGTGAGGAGGTTAGTCAGCCCCAGCATTTT. This rearrangement joins TRBV6-1 to TRBJ1-5; D unclear. V lost 3 bases to trimming and J lost 6 bases, with 9 bases between them. The CDR3 runs to 13 residues. Germline lookup yields CDR1 MNHNS and CDR2 SASEGT.

V is TRBV2 and J is TRBJ1-6; tentative D call: TRBD1 (6 bases). Trimming took 7 bases from V and 8 from J, leaving 18 bases between them. CDR1 and CDR2 from the germline V gene are SNHLY and FYNNEI. The CDR3 runs 15 residues. In DNA, the CDR3 is TGTGCCAGCATAATAGACAGGTCTCCCCATTCACCCCTCCACTTT. It codes for CASIIDRSPHSPLHF. Looking up the rest from reference TRBV2 and TRBJ1-6 gives the full variable domain: EPEVTQTPSHQVTQMGQEVILRCVPISNHLYFYWYRQILGQKVEFLVSFYNNEISEKSEIFDDQFSVERPDGSNFTLKIRSTKLEDSAMYFCASIIDRSPHSPLHFGNGTRLTVT.

This clone came up a few times. Mismatch with germline at one junction end may stem from a read error. The rearrangement uses TRBV3-1 (or the pseudogene TRBV3-2) and TRBJ1-5; D remains unclear. The germline V gene encodes CDR1 LGHDT and CDR2 YNNKEL (reference sequence). The CDR3 spans 13 residues. CDR3 bases: TGTGCCAGCAGAGCCAGTAGCGATCAGCCCCAGCATTTT. Its translation: CASRASSDQPQHF.

The V gene is TRBV30, the J gene TRBJ1-2; D call uncertain. CDR3 length: 15 residues. The germline V gene encodes CDR1 GTSNPN and CDR2 SVGIG (reference sequence). V was pared by 3 bases and J by 0 bases, with 14 bases between. CDR3: CAWRPLDSSNYGYTF. DNA for the CDR3: TGTGCCTGGAGGCCTTTGGACTCATCTAACTATGGCTACACCTTC.

The gene calls are TRBV18 and TRBJ2-4, with 9 bases fitting TRBD1. The J segment lost 7 bases and the V segment lost 3 bases, leaving 4 bases of the junction unmatched. Germline CDR1 and CDR2: KGHSH and LQKENI. The CDR3 runs to 14 residues. CDR3 nucleotides: TGTGCCAGCTCACCTGTGGACAGGGGTAACATTCAGTACTTC. Translating it yields CASSPVDRGNIQYF.

Note on this clone: Other nucleotide sequences from this sample produce the same CDR3. The CDR3 DNA is TGCGCCAGCAGCTTGGCGGCAGGCTCTGGAAACACCATATATTTT. It specifies CASSLAAGSGNTIYF. The rearrangement uses TRBV5-1 and TRBJ1-3, with D unclear. This CDR3 has 15 amino acids. Germline-derived CDR1 and CDR2 are SGHRS and YFSETQ. The V gene lost 0 bases and the J gene lost 0 bases, with 7 bases spanning the gap.

The chain carries TRBV30 and TRBJ2-7; D is undetermined. V lost 0 bases, J lost 5 bases, and 11 bases lay in between. Germline loops: CDR1 GTSNPN, CDR2 SVGIG (reference sequence). CDR3 length: 13 amino acids. CDR3 nucleotide sequence: TGTGCCTGGAGTGTCCGTCTCACGGACGAGCAGTACTTC. It yields the protein CAWSVRLTDEQYF.

The chain has TRBV6-6 and TRBJ1-2; TRBD1 matches 7 bases. This CDR3 region has 17 residues. Per germline, CDR1 MNHNY and CDR2 SVGAGI (reference sequence). With 5 bases clipped from V and 1 base from J, the junction kept 13 bases outside the gene matches. The CDR3: CASSRTLLTGNNYGYTF. In DNA, the CDR3 is TGTGCCAGCAGTCGCACGCTGCTGACAGGGAATAACTATGGCTACACCTTC.

V gene TRBV29-1 combines with J gene TRBJ1-2, with 9 bases aligning to TRBD1. This CDR3 contains 13 residues. Germline trimming cut 0 bases from V and 7 bases from J; bases unmatched to any gene: 3. Germline CDR1 and CDR2: SQVTM and ANQGSEA. As DNA, the CDR3 is TGCAGCGTTGAAGACCACAGGGGGCCTGGCTACACCTTC. It is translated as CSVEDHRGPGYTF.

This rearrangement joins TRBV5-1 to TRBJ1-1; possible D gene TRBD1, 6 bases. V dropped 0 bases and J dropped 5 bases, with 14 bases sitting between them. Germline assignment: CDR1 SGHRS and CDR2 YFSETQ. The CDR3 loop spans 15 amino acids. Here the CDR3 DNA reads TGCGCCAGCAGCTTGGCGGGCTCGCAGGGGACTGAAGCTTTCTTT. This translates into CASSLAGSQGTEAFF. Drawing the rest from reference TRBV5-1 and TRBJ1-1, the complete variable domain is KAGVTQTPRYLIKTRGQQVTLSCSPISGHRSVSWYQQTPGQGLQFLFEYFSETQRNKGNFPGRFSGRQFSNSRSEMNVSTLELGDSALYLCASSLAGSQGTEAFFGQGTRLTVV.

This clone has only a few counts. V usage is TRBV7-2 and J usage is TRBJ1-2; D not resolved. This CDR3 comprises 13 residues. Germline V gene data show CDR1 as SGHTA and CDR2 as FQGNSA. Trimming took 2 bases from V and 3 from J, leaving 7 bases between them. The CDR3 loop is CASSLSGYYGYTF. The CDR3 bases are TGTGCCAGCAGCTTAAGCGGCTACTATGGCTACACCTTC.

The rearrangement joins TRBV2 to TRBJ2-4; 9 nucleotides line up with TRBD1. This CDR3 has 14 amino acids. Per the germline V gene, CDR1 is SNHLY and CDR2 is FYNNEI. J lost 7 bases, V lost 9 bases, and 10 bases had no gene match. CDR3 nucleotides: TGTGCCAGTGAGGACAGGGGTGCGCTGAACATTCAGTACTTC. Amino acids: CASEDRGALNIQYF.

The rearrangement uses TRBV7-2 and TRBJ1-1, with D unclear. V shed 1 base and J shed 2 bases, with 8 bases lying between them. The V gene's germline CDR1 is SGHTA and CDR2 FQGNSA. This CDR3 comprises 14 residues. The CDR3, as DNA: TGTGCCAGCAGCTTAGTTCCAGAAAACACTGAAGCTTTCTTT. It encodes CASSLVPENTEAFF.

This chain joins TRBV11-2 and TRBJ2-7; a weak D match, TRBD2 (7 bases). This CDR3 has 16 amino acids. Germline V gene sequence: CDR1 SGHAT, CDR2 FQNNGV. The V end lost 0 bases, the J end lost 3 bases, and 15 bases lay between the germline ends. CDR3 loop: CASSLEGGGTIYEQYF. The CDR3 DNA reads TGTGCCAGCAGCTTAGAGGGCGGGGGCACTATCTACGAGCAGTACTTC.

This chain connects TRBV5-1 to TRBJ1-2, with D unresolved. The germline V gene encodes CDR1 SGHRS and CDR2 YFSETQ. CDR3 length: 14 amino acids. Trimming took 7 bases from V and 6 from J, leaving 19 bases between them. The CDR3 nucleotides read TGCGCCAGCTCACCAGGACTGGGAGCGGATGGCTACACCTTC. This gives the protein CASSPGLGADGYTF.

The V call is TRBV2, the J call TRBJ1-2; D unresolved. There are 13 residues in the CDR3. The germline V and J ends were trimmed by 6 bases and 4 bases, with 12 bases remaining between them. The germline V gene has CDR1 SNHLY and CDR2 FYNNEI. The CDR3 DNA follows: TGTGCCAGCAGCAGAACTAAGATCTATGGCTACACCTTC. Its translation: CASSRTKIYGYTF.

The chain joins TRBV5-6 to TRBJ2-2; weak D call: TRBD2 (5 bases). The germline gives CDR1 SGHDT, CDR2 YYEEEE. The V end was cut by 6 bases, the J end by 6 bases, with 21 bases between. This CDR3 spans 16 amino acids. CDR3 bases: TGTGCCAGCACCCCCCAGGTCAAAGGGCGGGCCGGGGAGCTGTTTTTT. The encoded protein is CASTPQVKGRAGELFF. Based on the CDR3 plus reference TRBV5-6 and TRBJ2-2, the full variable domain is DAGVTQSPTHLIKTRGQQVTLRCSPKSGHDTVSWYQQALGQGPQFIFQYYEEEERQRGNFPDRFSGHQFPNYSSELNVNALLLGDSALYLCASTPQVKGRAGELFFGEGSRLTVL.

The chain joins TRBV3-1 (or the pseudogene TRBV3-2) to TRBJ2-3; D might be TRBD1 (7 bases). V lost 3 bases to trimming and J lost 2 bases, with 21 bases between them. This CDR3 region has 18 residues. The germline V gene encodes CDR1 LGHDT and CDR2 YNNKEL (reference sequence). CDR3 region: CASSHLGGGTDYTDTQYF. The CDR3 DNA reads as TGTGCCAGCAGCCATCTAGGAGGCGGGACAGACTACACAGATACGCAGTATTTT.

The rearrangement links TRBV27 to TRBJ2-3, with 7 nucleotides matching TRBD2. Losses at the gene ends were 1 base for V and 6 bases for J; bases not matched to a gene: 1. CDR3 length: 13 residues. The germline V gene encodes CDR1 MNHEY and CDR2 SMNVEV (reference sequence). The CDR3 sequence: CASSLWRGDTQYF. CDR3 coding DNA: TGTGCCAGCAGTTTATGGCGGGGGGATACGCAGTATTTT.

This rearrangement joins TRBV7-9 to TRBJ2-3; maybe TRBD1 (5 bases). With 2 bases removed from V and 0 bases from J, the gap between germline ends came to 6 bases. There are 14 residues in the CDR3. Germline CDR1 reads SEHNR; CDR2 reads FQNEAQ (reference sequence). The CDR3 is CASSLRGSTDTQYF. In nucleotides, the CDR3 is TGTGCCAGCAGCTTAAGGGGTAGCACAGATACGCAGTATTTT.

The chain couples TRBV7-6 to TRBJ1-1; TRBD1 is a possible D gene (5 bases). The V end lost 5 bases, the J end lost 3 bases, and 19 bases lay between the germline ends. Germline CDR1 SGHVS, CDR2 FNYEAQ. The CDR3 is 16 residues long. As DNA, the CDR3 is TGTGCCAGCAGCCTCAATATAGGGGTTTCAGACACTGAAGCTTTCTTT. This encodes CASSLNIGVSDTEAFF. Full variable domain (remainder filled in from reference TRBV7-6 and TRBJ1-1): GAGVSQSPRYKVTKRGQDVALRCDPISGHVSLYWYRQALGQGPEFLTYFNYEAQQDKSGLPNDRFSAERPEGSISTLTIQRTEQRDSAMYRCASSLNIGVSDTEAFFGQGTRLTVV.

The chain carries TRBV5-1 and TRBJ1-6, with TRBD1 identical over 10 bases. CDR3 length: 15 amino acids. Germline loops: CDR1 SGHRS, CDR2 YFSETQ. Trimming at V came to 0 bases and at J to 8 bases, leaving 2 bases not matched to a gene. CDR3 residues: CASSLAGQGYSPLHF. The CDR3, as DNA: TGCGCCAGCAGCTTGGCGGGACAGGGGTATTCACCCCTCCACTTT. The variable domain in full, completed from reference TRBV5-1 and TRBJ1-6, reads KAGVTQTPRYLIKTRGQQVTLSCSPISGHRSVSWYQQTPGQGLQFLFEYFSETQRNKGNFPGRFSGRQFSNSRSEMNVSTLELGDSALYLCASSLAGQGYSPLHFGNGTRLTVT.

This clone showed up just a few times. CDR3 bases: TGTGCCAGCAGTGAAGCGCGGAGTACTCTAGGGGAGCTGTTTTTT. The encoded protein is CASSEARSTLGELFF. V gene TRBV2 combines with J gene TRBJ2-2; D call uncertain. Germline loops: CDR1 SNHLY, CDR2 FYNNEI. The CDR3 is 15 amino acids. V lost 0 bases to trimming and J lost 8 bases, with 13 bases between them.

This rearrangement joins TRBV28 to TRBJ1-3; D may be TRBD1 (6 bases). The CDR3 sequence is 15 residues long. Trimming removed 3 bases at V and 3 bases at J, with 12 bases between. The germline CDR1 and CDR2 sequences are MDHEN and SYDVKM. This chain's CDR3 is CASSFVIGGGNTIYF. In nucleotides, the CDR3 is TGTGCCAGCAGTTTTGTTATAGGGGGTGGAAACACCATATATTTT. Full variable domain (outside the CDR3, taken from reference TRBV28 and TRBJ1-3): DVKVTQSSRYLVKRTGEKVFLECVQDMDHENMFWYRQDPGLGLRLIYFSYDVKMKEKGDIPEGYSVSREKKERFSLILESASTNQTSMYLCASSFVIGGGNTIYFGEGSWLTVV.

The chain recombines TRBV29-1 with TRBJ1-1; 10 bases match TRBD1. V was pared by 7 bases and J by 1 base, with 0 bases of the junction left unmatched. Germline lookup yields CDR1 SQVTM and CDR2 ANQGSEA. CDR3 size: 12 residues. CDR3 bases: TGCAGCGGACAGGGGGCGAACACTGAAGCTTTCTTT. Encoded protein: CSGQGANTEAFF.

The chain links TRBV18 to TRBJ1-6, with a tentative D call TRBD1 (6 bases). V was clipped by 3 bases and J by 10 bases, with 19 bases between them. Germline CDR1 KGHSH, CDR2 LQKENI. This CDR3 is 16 amino acids long. The CDR3 DNA reads TGTGCCAGCTCACCCAATGCAGGGGAGACTCGGTCACCCCTCCACTTT. This gives the protein CASSPNAGETRSPLHF.

This sequence joins TRBV27 and TRBJ1-6, with a tentative D call TRBD1 (6 bases). Germline assignment: CDR1 MNHEY and CDR2 SMNVEV (reference sequence). V was pared by 3 bases and J by 5 bases, with 11 bases between. The CDR3 totals 15 residues. CDR3 coding DNA: TGTGCCAGCAGTTTCTGGGGGCTGGATAATTCACCCCTCCACTTT. It yields the protein CASSFWGLDNSPLHF.

The chain couples TRBV9 to TRBJ1-2; 7 bases align to TRBD1. This CDR3 has 16 amino acids. Germline assignment: CDR1 SGDLS and CDR2 YYNGEE. Germline trimming cut 0 bases from V and 4 bases from J; bases unmatched to any gene: 9. CDR3 nucleotide sequence: TGTGCCAGCAGCGTAGCTCCGACAGGGCCGGGCTATGGCTACACCTTC. It specifies CASSVAPTGPGYGYTF.

The gene calls are TRBV24-1 and TRBJ2-1; TRBD1 matches at 12 bases. The CDR3 length is 15 residues. The V gene end was trimmed by 5 bases and the J gene end by 8 bases; junction bases not matched to a gene: 6. Germline-derived CDR1 and CDR2 are KGHDR and SFDVKD. CDR3 protein: CATSAGQGATDEQFF. The CDR3, as DNA: TGTGCCACCAGTGCGGGACAGGGGGCGACGGATGAGCAGTTCTTC.

V and J are TRBV3-1 (or the pseudogene TRBV3-2) and TRBJ2-5, with a tentative D call TRBD2 (5 bases). This CDR3 comprises 19 residues. CDR1 is LGHDT and CDR2 is YNNKEL in the germline V gene (reference sequence). The V end was cut by 4 bases, the J end by 3 bases, with 27 bases between. In DNA, the CDR3 is TGTGCCAGCAGCCGGGCGAGGGCCTGGTCAGGACCTTCAAAAGAGACCCAGTACTTC. Protein sequence: CASSRARAWSGPSKETQYF.

The chain carries TRBV10-3 and TRBJ1-2; 8 bases are a match to TRBD1. The CDR3 is 19 residues long. After removal of 3 bases from V and 3 bases from J, the junction contained 18 bases not matched to a gene. The V gene's germline CDR1 is ENHRY and CDR2 SYGVKD. The CDR3 nucleotides are TGTGCCATCAGTGATAGAACGCGGGACAGGACGGGCAGTGACTATGGCTACACCTTC. It codes for CAISDRTRDRTGSDYGYTF.